This T cell receptor beta chain was recorded in a study of T cells in Graves' hyperthyroidism and ophthalmopathy. About this clonotype: Its antigen is as yet unknown.

Regions amplified from RNA transcripts were the TCR beta CDR3 regions. The HTBI set primed first-round TCR CDR3 RT-PCR. TCRdb reanalysed the multiplex PCR reads using MiXCR and keeps one entry per CDR3 protein. Altogether about 560,000 distinct CDR3 sequences are present, 16% being singletons, with the ten largest covering under 20%. The CDR3 extends over 14 amino acids. The germline CDR1 and CDR2 sequences are DFQATT and SNEGSKA (reference sequence). V shed 4 bases and J shed 0 bases, with 10 bases lying between them. Study-wide results and caveats: Most expanded thyroid clonotypes above 0.001 also appeared in blood.

The chain has TRBV20-1 and TRBJ1-3, with D unclear. The source of this sequence is a woman under 30 with Graves' hyperthyroidism. Sequences were obtained from blood. The CDR3 region is CSANDGDSGNTIYF. The CDR3 DNA is TGCAGTGCTAATGACGGCGACTCTGGAAACACCATATATTTT.